These 11 T cell receptor beta chains were sequenced from one sample in a study of CD8+ T cells in alopecia areata. Specified treatment: oral pan-JAK inhibitor, 5-10 mg twice daily. Isolated RNA was reverse transcribed into cDNA used as the sequencing template. Profiled with immunoSEQ multiplex PCR; TCRdb holds only in-frame clones, not every one. The sample has some 160,000 clones; about two thirds are singletons. Specimen: CD4+ T cells sorted from blood, collected at week 4, from a patient treated with tofacitinib. The receptors were sampled from a human donor with alopecia areata.

The chain recombines TRBV6-6 with TRBJ2-5, with unresolved D. The J call is doubtful: the DNA matches TRBJ2-7 better. The CDR3 has 12 residues. CDR1 and CDR2 from the germline V gene are MNHNY and SVGAGI (reference sequence). The CDR3 sequence: CASSYSTYEQYF. CDR3 nucleotide sequence: TGTGCCAGCAGTTACTCAACCTACGAGCAGTACTTC.

The rearrangement uses TRBV30 and TRBJ1-4, with TRBD1 matching 11 bases. Germline trimming cut 4 bases from V and 6 bases from J; bases unmatched to any gene: 4. The germline V gene encodes CDR1 GTSNPN and CDR2 SVGIG (reference sequence). The CDR3 runs to 14 residues. The CDR3 loop is CAWTVGQGDEKLFF. The CDR3 nucleotides read TGTGCCTGGACCGTGGGACAGGGGGATGAAAAACTGTTTTTT. Variable domain in full (rest from reference TRBV30 and TRBJ1-4): SQTIHQWPATLVQPVGSPLSLECTVEGTSNPNLYWYRQAAGRGLQLLFYSVGIGQISSEVPQNLSASRPQDRQFILSSKKLLLSDSGFYLCAWTVGQGDEKLFFGSGTQLSVL.

The J gene is TRBJ2-3, the V gene TRBV25-1, with D unclear. Trimming stripped 5 bases from V and 2 bases from J, with 8 bases between. Germline CDR1 is MGHDK and CDR2 is SYGVNS. The CDR3 covers 13 residues. The CDR3: CASSSLFTDTQYF. CDR3 nucleotides: TGTGCCAGCAGTTCTCTGTTCACAGATACGCAGTATTTT. The full variable domain, rest sourced from reference TRBV25-1 and TRBJ2-3, is EADIYQTPRYLVIGTGKKITLECSQTMGHDKMYWYQQDPGMELHLIHYSYGVNSTEKGDLSSESTVSRIRTEHFPLTLESARPSHTSQYLCASSSLFTDTQYFGPGTRLTVL.

This clone was counted once. The gene calls are TRBV27 and TRBJ2-1; D is perhaps TRBD1 or TRBD2 (6 bases each). V was cut by 2 bases and J by 5 bases, with 13 bases left in between. Germline CDR1 reads MNHEY; CDR2 reads SMNVEV (reference sequence). The CDR3 totals 15 residues. CDR3 sequence reads: CASSLRGLAHNEQFF. CDR3 sequence (DNA): TGTGCCAGCAGTTTACGGGGGCTGGCCCACAATGAGCAGTTCTTC.

This clone was counted only a few times. The rearrangement joins TRBV7-9 to TRBJ1-2, with TRBD1 matching 7 bases. The ends lost 6 bases at V and 2 bases at J; junction bases unmatched: 12. This CDR3 contains 16 residues. Germline V lookup: CDR1 SEHNR, CDR2 FQNEAQ (reference sequence). Here the CDR3 DNA reads TGTGCCAGCAGTTCCGGGACAGCTTCGTCCAACTATGGCTACACCTTC. As protein: CASSSGTASSNYGYTF. The full variable domain, with the rest looked up from reference TRBV7-9 and TRBJ1-2, is DTGVSQNPRHKITKRGQNVTFRCDPISEHNRLYWYRQTLGQGPEFLTYFQNEAQLEKSRLLSDRFSAERPKGSFSTLEIQRTEQGDSAMYLCASSSGTASSNYGYTFGSGTRLTVV.

The sample holds a few counts of this clone. The chain is built from TRBV29-1 and TRBJ2-2; D gene unclear. CDR1 and CDR2 from the germline V gene are SQVTM and ANQGSEA. The V and J ends lost 1 base and 0 bases respectively, with 9 bases between them. The CDR3 has 15 residues. For the CDR3, the DNA is TGCAGCGTTGAAGTCGGCAGCACGAACACCGGGGAGCTGTTTTTT. It encodes CSVEVGSTNTGELFF.

This clone was detected only a few times. The chain links TRBV29-1 to TRBJ2-5; no firm D call. The V and J ends lost 7 bases and 2 bases respectively, with 11 bases between them. This CDR3 is built from 12 residues. Germline loops: CDR1 SQVTM, CDR2 ANQGSEA. The CDR3 sequence: CSGERSQETQYF. CDR3 DNA: TGCAGCGGCGAACGTAGTCAAGAGACCCAGTACTTC.

This clone turned up a few times. The chain recombines TRBV5-1 with TRBJ2-1; maybe TRBD1 (6 bases). The CDR3 totals 14 residues. V was shortened by 2 bases and J by 6 bases, with 12 bases between the two germline ends. From germline, CDR1 is SGHRS and CDR2 YFSETQ. As DNA, the CDR3 is TGCGCCAGCAGCTTTAGTCAGGGGATCAATGAGCAGTTCTTC. Its translation is CASSFSQGINEQFF.

The rearrangement links TRBV27 to TRBJ1-5; D is unresolved. This CDR3 spans 17 amino acids. Germline assignment: CDR1 MNHEY and CDR2 SMNVEV (reference sequence). Trimming stripped 2 bases from V and 1 base from J, with 15 bases between. The CDR3 sequence is CASSLRRSPLSNQPQHF. The DNA of the CDR3 is TGTGCCAGCAGTTTAAGGCGGAGTCCTCTAAGCAATCAGCCCCAGCATTTT.

V gene TRBV7-9 combines with J gene TRBJ2-5; the match to TRBD1 covers 11 bases. This CDR3 comprises 14 residues. In germline, CDR1 is SEHNR, CDR2 FQNEAQ (reference sequence). V was clipped by 5 bases and J by 3 bases; unmatched bases: 2. CDR3 sequence (DNA): TGTGCCAGCAGCCCGGGACAGGGGGAAGAGACCCAGTACTTC. It encodes CASSPGQGEETQYF.

The chain couples TRBV27 to TRBJ2-7; no firm D call. V lost 3 bases and J lost 2, with 8 bases in between. Germline V gene data show CDR1 as MNHEY and CDR2 as SMNVEV (reference sequence). The CDR3 covers 13 residues. The CDR3 DNA follows: TGTGCCAGCAGTTTCAGGCCGCCCTACGAGCAGTACTTC. This sequence encodes CASSFRPPYEQYF.